The sequence of this T cell receptor (beta chain) was determined in a study of T cell responses to AZD1222 COVID-19 vaccine. The study, taken as a whole, reports: Donors were largely white British and mainly female; clonal diversity was possibly underestimated. Scientists sampled the repertoires only once the peak T cell response had passed. Baseline seropositivity occurred in only six AZD1222 recipients. Mapped onto spike, vaccine-associated CD4 TCRs spanned it and were dominant at 160-218 and 743-854.

This clone came up a few times. Its cognate antigen is unknown. Profiled with immunoSEQ multiplex PCR; TCRdb holds only in-frame clones, not every one. The sample has about 140,000 clones; roughly 90% are singletons. With 0 bases removed from V and 5 bases from J, the gap between germline ends came to 14 bases. The CDR3 covers 16 residues. Germline V CDR1 and CDR2: LGHNA, YNFKEQ. V gene TRBV4-2 combines with J gene TRBJ1-5; D is perhaps TRBD1 (6 bases). The sequence derives from an adult in good health. This specimen consisted of peripheral blood, obtained on day 0 of AZD1222 vaccination. For the CDR3, the DNA is TGTGCCAGCAGCCAAGATCTGGGGGGCTCGCATCAGCCCCAGCATTTT. Translating it yields CASSQDLGGSHQPQHF.